This entry lists 29 T cell receptor beta chains sequenced from one sample in a study of cytomegalovirus exposure and HLA in healthy donors. Profiled with immunoSEQ multiplex PCR; TCRdb holds only in-frame clones, not every one. The sample lists about 88,000 clones; more than 70% were seen once. Sequenced sample: PBMCs. The receptor set was obtained from a woman between 18 and 30 years old in good health and CMV-seropositive.

V gene TRBV7-2 combines with J gene TRBJ2-2, with 9 bases lining up with TRBD2. The V gene end was trimmed by 1 base and the J gene end by 4 bases; junction bases not matched to a gene: 4. The CDR3 loop spans 16 amino acids. CDR1 is SGHTA, CDR2 FQGNSA, per germline. The CDR3 DNA reads as TGTGCCAGCAGCTTAGGCCTAGCGGGGCTCACCGGGGAGCTGTTTTTT. Translation gives CASSLGLAGLTGELFF.

As for this clone: Other nucleotide sequences in the sample specify the same CDR3. The V gene is TRBV28, the J gene TRBJ1-2; D uncertain. The CDR3 is 13 residues long. Germline V gives CDR1 MDHEN, CDR2 SYDVKM. V was clipped by 3 bases and J by 2 bases, with 7 bases between them. The CDR3 DNA follows: TGTGCCAGCAGTTTGAGAGGGAACTATGGCTACACCTTC. This sequence encodes CASSLRGNYGYTF.

V and J are TRBV25-1 and TRBJ1-1; a weak D match, TRBD1 (6 bases). The germline CDR1 and CDR2 sequences are MGHDK and SYGVNS. The CDR3 covers 15 residues. V lost 3 bases to trimming and J lost 3 bases, with 14 bases between them. DNA of the CDR3: TGTGCCAGCAGTGATACAGGGCCACGGGACACTGAAGCTTTCTTT. Translating gives CASSDTGPRDTEAFF.

This clone was seen a handful of times. The chain links TRBV10-1 to TRBJ1-2; a possible D gene is TRBD1 (6 bases). The CDR3 spans 12 residues. V lost 7 bases, J lost 2 bases, and 8 bases lay in between. Germline V gene sequence: CDR1 WNHNN, CDR2 SYGVQD (reference sequence). Written as DNA, the CDR3 is TGCGCCAGCAAGGACAGCAACTATGGCTACACCTTC. It codes for CASKDSNYGYTF.

The chain has TRBV19 and TRBJ1-6, with 7 bases matching TRBD1. Germline V lookup: CDR1 LNHDA, CDR2 SQIVND (reference sequence). Trimming at V came to 2 bases and at J to 6 bases, leaving 4 bases not matched to a gene. The length of the CDR3 is 15 residues. CDR3 in amino acids: CASSIPGQINSPLHF. CDR3 DNA: TGTGCCAGTAGTATACCGGGACAGATTAATTCACCCCTCCACTTT.

The chain employs TRBV5-6 and TRBJ1-4; D perhaps matches TRBD1 (5 bases). Germline-derived CDR1 and CDR2 are SGHDT and YYEEEE. This CDR3 has 17 residues. Trimming cost V 3 bases and J 5 bases, with 20 bases left between them. CDR3 sequence reads: CASSSSWEGYGNEKLFF. The CDR3 DNA follows: TGTGCCAGCAGCTCATCGTGGGAGGGGTATGGAAATGAAAAACTGTTTTTT.

This clone was observed a handful of times. The CDR3 here is CASSLGPGSSYEQYF. The CDR3 DNA reads as TGTGCCAGCAGCTTGGGCCCGGGGAGCTCCTACGAGCAGTACTTC. The J gene is TRBJ2-7, the V gene TRBV5-6; the D gene is possibly TRBD2 (5 bases). Germline CDR1 reads SGHDT; CDR2 reads YYEEEE. CDR3 length: 15 amino acids. Trimming took 0 bases from V and 0 from J, leaving 10 bases between them.

This clone was seen once. The genes are TRBV5-6 and TRBJ2-5, with a weak D call TRBD1 (6 bases). The germline V gene has CDR1 SGHDT and CDR2 YYEEEE. This CDR3 is 15 amino acids long. Between the trimmed V and J ends, which lost 0 bases and 2 bases, there was a span of 11 bases. CDR3 in DNA: TGTGCCAGCAGCTTGGGTATGGGGGCTCAAGAGACCCAGTACTTC. This codes for CASSLGMGAQETQYF.

This clone was seen just once. The sample carries other DNA sequences with the same CDR3. This sequence joins TRBV19 and TRBJ1-1, with TRBD1 matching 10 bases. The CDR3 is 15 residues long. Germline CDR1 is LNHDA and CDR2 is SQIVND (reference sequence). V lost 5 bases, J lost 2 bases, and 5 bases stayed unmatched. The CDR3 sequence is CASSPRTGGNTEAFF. The CDR3 coding sequence is TGTGCCAGTAGTCCAAGGACAGGGGGAAACACTGAAGCTTTCTTT. Together with reference TRBV19 and TRBJ1-1, the CDR3 gives the full variable domain: DGGITQSPKYLFRKEGQNVTLSCEQNLNHDAMYWYRQDPGQGLRLIYYSQIVNDFQKGDIAEGYSVSREKKESFPLTVTSAQKNPTAFYLCASSPRTGGNTEAFFGQGTRLTVV.

V is TRBV20-1 and J is TRBJ2-7; the D is unclear. The ends were cut back, 2 bases at V and 3 bases at J, with 5 bases in the middle. CDR1 is DFQATT and CDR2 is SNEGSKA in the germline V gene (reference sequence). This CDR3 spans 11 amino acids. CDR3 DNA: TGCAGTGCTAGACAGTTCTACGAGCAGTACTTC. Translated, it gives CSARQFYEQYF.

V usage is TRBV15 and J usage is TRBJ2-3, with 10 bases that match TRBD2. The germline V gene has CDR1 LNHNV and CDR2 YYDKDF (reference sequence). There are 16 residues in the CDR3. V was clipped by 3 bases and J by 4 bases; unmatched bases: 7. CDR3 loop: CATSRERGGGADTQYF. The CDR3 nucleotides are TGTGCCACCAGCAGGGAGCGGGGGGGCGGGGCAGATACGCAGTATTTT.

This clone was seen a handful of times. This chain joins TRBV6-5 and TRBJ2-1, with 8 bases lining up with TRBD2. Germline CDR1 MNHEY, CDR2 SVGAGI. The CDR3 has 15 residues. Trimming at V came to 3 bases and at J to 7 bases, leaving 8 bases not matched to a gene. CDR3 in DNA: TGTGCCAGCAGTTATCAGCGGGGGCCCGGTAATGAGCAGTTCTTC. Its translation: CASSYQRGPGNEQFF.

The CDR3 here is CASSATGVSKNIQYF. CDR3 nucleotide sequence: TGTGCCAGCAGCGCGACGGGGGTGTCCAAAAACATTCAGTACTTC. The rearrangement joins TRBV7-9 to TRBJ2-4, with TRBD2 as a possible D gene (6 bases). Per the germline V gene, CDR1 is SEHNR and CDR2 is FQNEAQ (reference sequence). The CDR3 covers 15 residues. V lost 5 bases, J lost 2 bases, and 13 bases lay in between.

This clone is termed medium-sized (0.01 to 0.1%). The chain links TRBV2 to TRBJ1-5; D is unresolved. Germline lookup yields CDR1 SNHLY and CDR2 FYNNEI. Between the trimmed V and J ends, which lost 6 bases and 6 bases, there was a span of 12 bases. This CDR3 has 13 amino acids. The CDR3 DNA reads as TGTGCCAGCAGATGGGTGCCTAGTCAGCCCCAGCATTTT. Translating gives CASRWVPSQPQHF.

The rearrangement links TRBV27 to TRBJ1-3, with a weak D call TRBD1 (6 bases). The V end was cut by 5 bases, the J end by 2 bases, with 16 bases between. Germline V CDR1 and CDR2: MNHEY, SMNVEV (reference sequence). This CDR3 is built from 16 residues. The CDR3 sequence is CASSATGISTGNTIYF. In DNA form, the CDR3 reads TGTGCCAGCAGTGCTACAGGGATTTCCACTGGAAACACCATATATTTT.

This clone was detected a few times. The CDR3 DNA reads TGTGCCAGCAGTGAAGCGCTTCAGGGCAGGGGGCGGTACGAGCAGTACTTC. It translates to CASSEALQGRGRYEQYF. The chain joins TRBV2 to TRBJ2-7; TRBD1 agrees at 8 bases. V was clipped by 0 bases and J by 4 bases; unmatched bases: 11. The CDR3 is 17 residues long. Looked up from germline, CDR1 is SNHLY and CDR2 is FYNNEI.

The V call is TRBV7-6, the J call TRBJ2-3, with TRBD1 matching 9 bases. The CDR3 contains 18 residues. Trimming at V came to 0 bases and at J to 5 bases, leaving 12 bases not matched to a gene. The germline CDR1 and CDR2 sequences are SGHVS and FNYEAQ. For the CDR3, the DNA is TGTGCCAGCAGCTTAGCCTGGGTTGGAACAGGGGGCCGAGATACGCAGTATTTT. Residues: CASSLAWVGTGGRDTQYF.

This chain connects TRBV30 to TRBJ2-7; 7 nucleotides line up with TRBD1. V lost 0 bases, J lost 7 bases, and 6 bases stayed unmatched. CDR1 GTSNPN and CDR2 SVGIG come from the germline V gene (reference sequence). This CDR3 has 13 amino acids. The chain's CDR3 is CAWSVDRAWEQYF. The CDR3 DNA sequence: TGTGCCTGGAGTGTAGACAGGGCGTGGGAGCAGTACTTC.

The gene calls are TRBV4-3 and TRBJ1-3; no definite D call. V was pared by 1 base and J by 4 bases, with 5 bases between. CDR3 length: 13 residues. Germline CDR1 LGHNA, CDR2 YSLEER. CDR3 residues: CASSQAPGNTIYF. The CDR3 region has the DNA TGCGCCAGCAGCCAAGCCCCAGGAAACACCATATATTTT.

The chain uses TRBV6-1 and TRBJ1-5; D remains ambiguous. Germline loops: CDR1 MNHNS, CDR2 SASEGT. CDR3 length: 17 amino acids. Trimming cost V 2 bases and J 0 bases, with 14 bases left between them. CDR3 DNA: TGTGCCAGCAGTGAATCCCCCCCGGGAAATAGCAATCAGCCCCAGCATTTT. Amino acid sequence: CASSESPPGNSNQPQHF.

The gene calls are TRBV7-9 and TRBJ2-7; D may be TRBD1 (5 bases). The germline gives CDR1 SEHNR, CDR2 FQNEAQ (reference sequence). The CDR3 length is 16 residues. V was clipped by 2 bases and J by 3 bases, with 17 bases between them. CDR3 residues: CASSLTFGSRVYEQYF. The CDR3 DNA sequence: TGTGCCAGCAGCTTAACGTTTGGGTCCAGGGTCTACGAGCAGTACTTC.

This sequence joins TRBV5-1 and TRBJ2-1; TRBD2 matches 7 bases. The CDR3 runs to 15 residues. In germline, CDR1 is SGHRS, CDR2 YFSETQ. V lost 5 bases and J lost 0; bases outside the gene matches: 5. The CDR3 DNA reads TGCGCCAGCAGAAGCGGGGCTAACTCCTACAATGAGCAGTTCTTC. Its translation is CASRSGANSYNEQFF.

The rearrangement uses TRBV7-2 and TRBJ2-3; D might be TRBD1 (6 bases). Germline values: CDR1 SGHTA, CDR2 FQGNSA. This CDR3 has 12 residues. Trimming cost V 9 bases and J 1 base, with 8 bases left between them. CDR3 nucleotide sequence: TGTGCCAGTTCAGGGGGCACAGATACGCAGTATTTT. Translating gives CASSGGTDTQYF.

The gene calls are TRBV30 and TRBJ2-3, with D possibly TRBD2 on 6 matching bases. V shed 0 bases and J shed 10 bases, with 17 bases lying between them. This CDR3 region has 14 residues. Germline V gene data show CDR1 as GTSNPN and CDR2 as SVGIG (reference sequence). CDR3 bases: TGTGCCTGGAGTGTGGTAGGGCGGCGGGGTGCGCAGTATTTT. Residues: CAWSVVGRRGAQYF.

This chain links TRBV14 with TRBJ2-7, with D possibly TRBD1 on 6 matching bases. This CDR3 spans 18 amino acids. The V and J ends lost 4 bases and 0 bases respectively, with 22 bases between them. Per the germline V gene, CDR1 is SGHDN and CDR2 is FVKESK. This chain's CDR3 is CASSPNGGLGRHSYEQYF. In DNA form, the CDR3 reads TGTGCCAGCAGCCCCAATGGGGGCCTTGGCAGGCACTCCTACGAGCAGTACTTC.

The chain uses TRBV6-5 and TRBJ1-2; TRBD1 agrees at 7 bases. Germline CDR1 is MNHEY and CDR2 is SVGAGI. The CDR3 loop spans 15 amino acids. The V segment lost 7 bases and the J segment 8 bases; nucleotides outside the gene matches: 16. CDR3 amino acids: CASKSGTDVVHGYTF. The DNA of the CDR3 is TGTGCCAGCAAATCCGGGACAGATGTGGTTCACGGCTACACCTTC.

The J gene is TRBJ2-6, the V gene TRBV7-6; TRBD2 matches at 9 bases. With 5 bases clipped from V and 2 bases from J, the junction kept 1 base outside the gene matches. The CDR3 totals 15 residues. The V gene's germline CDR1 is SGHVS and CDR2 FNYEAQ. CDR3 nucleotide sequence: TGTGCCAGCAGCCGCGGGGGGGCTGGGGCCAACGTCCTGACTTTC. It is translated as CASSRGGAGANVLTF.

The gene calls are TRBV2 and TRBJ1-1; 9 bases are shared with TRBD1. The trim removed 7 bases at V and 7 bases at J, leaving 10 bases unmatched. The germline CDR1 and CDR2 sequences are SNHLY and FYNNEI. CDR3 length: 14 amino acids. The CDR3 spells CASIRGQGEGEAFF. CDR3 in DNA: TGTGCCAGCATCCGGGGACAGGGAGAGGGTGAAGCTTTCTTT. Variable domain in full (rest from reference TRBV2 and TRBJ1-1): EPEVTQTPSHQVTQMGQEVILRCVPISNHLYFYWYRQILGQKVEFLVSFYNNEISEKSEIFDDQFSVERPDGSNFTLKIRSTKLEDSAMYFCASIRGQGEGEAFFGQGTRLTVV.

The V gene is TRBV23-1, the J gene TRBJ1-1, with D unclear. Being an ORF, TRBV23-1 has a function that is uncertain. The CDR3 has 15 amino acids. Trimming cost V 6 bases and J 4 bases, with 18 bases left between them. CDR3 DNA sequence: TGCGCCAGCAGCCACCCACGCCCGGGATCCACTGAAGCTTTCTTT. Translated, it gives CASSHPRPGSTEAFF.